This T cell receptor (beta chain) was observed in a study of regulatory T cells in long-lasting Graves disease. Time point meaning: persistent/refractory GD, antithyroid drugs over 5 years with positive TRAb. Scientists built the TCR library using RNA that was extracted from PBMCs. Through Arm-PCR of CDR3 regions and iRepertoire HTBI primers, TCR beta libraries were built. TCRdb recomputed calls from the multiplex PCR reads with MiXCR, one row per CDR3 protein. The data contain approximately 400,000 distinct CDR3 sequences, 20% to 25% of them singletons. Trimming took 7 bases from V and 1 from J; bases not matched to a gene: 18. Looked up from germline, CDR1 is MNHNS and CDR2 is SASEGT. The CDR3 totals 20 residues.

The TCR sequence derives from a female donor with Graves disease. The sample consisted of peripheral blood mononuclear cells (PBMCs), taken when the disease was refractory, from a patient treated with antithyroid drugs. The rearrangement joins TRBV6-1 to TRBJ2-7; 14 bases line up with TRBD2. CDR3 residues: CASNPRPPRLAGGNSYEQYF. CDR3 bases: TGTGCCAGCAACCCACGCCCGCCTAGACTAGCGGGAGGGAATTCCTACGAGCAGTACTTC.